These 16 T cell receptor beta chains were sequenced from one sample in a study of T cells in Graves' hyperthyroidism and ophthalmopathy (dated by TCRdb to the late 2010s). The library came from multiplex PCR. Data came from an Illumina HiSeq 2000. The TCR beta CDR3 regions were amplified from RNA transcripts. A first-round RT-PCR of the TCR CDR3 used the HTBI primer set with the Qiagen OneStep RT-PCR kit. TCRdb itself trimmed the public reads at Q25 with fastp, ran MiXCR and retained productive beta chains. Rows with one shared CDR3 protein collapse into an entry with the most common genes and DNA. The sample table shows some 620,000 distinct CDR3 sequences, and roughly 16% are seen once. Of the sample, around 4% falls within the top ten clones. Sequencing was performed on blood. These receptors originate from a woman aged 25-40 years with Graves' hyperthyroidism.

The chain is built from TRBV7-9 and TRBJ1-4; 11 bases match TRBD1. The CDR3 is made up of 16 amino acids. With V trimmed by 5 bases and J by 7 bases, 9 bases remained unmatched. Germline CDR1 reads SEHNR; CDR2 reads FQNEAQ (reference sequence). The CDR3 DNA sequence: TGTGCCAGCAGCATCGTATCCGGGACAGGGGGTGAAAAACTGTTTTTT. Residues: CASSIVSGTGGEKLFF.

The CDR3 is CASSLGGLAGGNEQYF. The CDR3, as DNA: TGTGCCAGCAGCTTAGGGGGACTAGCGGGAGGCAACGAGCAGTACTTC. The rearrangement uses TRBV7-9 and TRBJ2-7; TRBD2 agrees at 15 bases. Unmatched junction bases numbered 3, after V lost 1 base and J lost 5 bases. Germline CDR1 reads SEHNR; CDR2 reads FQNEAQ (reference sequence). The CDR3 spans 16 residues.

This clonotype was seen many times. V and J are TRBV9 and TRBJ1-2; TRBD1 matches at 9 bases. V dropped 4 bases and J dropped 2; count of bases not matched to a gene: 6. Germline-derived CDR1 and CDR2 are SGDLS and YYNGEE. The CDR3 totals 15 residues. The CDR3 spells CASSSSDRGNYGYTF. The DNA of the CDR3 is TGTGCCAGCAGCTCTTCGGACAGGGGAAACTATGGCTACACCTTC.

This clonotype was detected a few times. The chain joins TRBV2 to TRBJ2-7; D possibly uses TRBD1 or TRBD2 (6 bases each). The germline CDR1 and CDR2 sequences are SNHLY and FYNNEI. CDR3 length equals 13 residues. Trimming removed 11 bases at V and 0 bases at J, with 14 bases between. The CDR3 is CAQRGTHSYEQYF. The CDR3 bases are TGTGCCCAAAGGGGGACTCACTCCTACGAGCAGTACTTC.

This clonotype has at least ten counts. CDR3 bases: TGCAGTGCTCCACGACTAGCGGGAAACTACGAGCAGTACTTC. It codes for CSAPRLAGNYEQYF. The chain links TRBV20-1 to TRBJ2-7, with TRBD2 identical over 11 bases. The CDR3 is 14 amino acids. Germline CDR1 reads DFQATT; CDR2 reads SNEGSKA (reference sequence). The ends lost 5 bases at V and 3 bases at J; junction bases unmatched: 6.

This clonotype has more than one count but fewer than ten. A single base separates this from a much larger clone, so it may be a read error. This chain connects TRBV28 to TRBJ2-5; 9 bases agree with TRBD1. The CDR3 contains 14 residues. Germline V lookup: CDR1 MDHEN, CDR2 SYDVKM. The CDR3 region has the DNA TGTGCCAGCAGTCGAAGGGACAGGGAAGAGGCCCAGTACTTC. Amino acids: CASSRRDREEAQYF.

The table lists this clonotype with a few counts. The CDR3 is CASSLRTERSYEQYF. The CDR3 DNA sequence: TGTGCCAGCAGCTTGAGGACGGAGCGATCCTACGAGCAGTACTTC. The chain carries TRBV5-7 and TRBJ2-7; D remains unclear. TRBV5-7 is reported as an ORF; its role is uncertain. The ends were cut back, 1 base at V and 1 base at J, with 12 bases in the middle. The CDR3 consists of 15 residues.

This clonotype appeared a few times. The rearrangement uses TRBV18 and TRBJ1-5; no reliable D call. Germline V gene sequence: CDR1 KGHSH, CDR2 LQKENI. V was pared by 6 bases and J by 7 bases, with 13 bases between. This CDR3 has 13 residues. CDR3: CASSSEVGQPQHF. In DNA, the CDR3 is TGTGCCAGCTCGTCCGAGGTTGGGCAGCCCCAGCATTTT.

The chain links TRBV6-2 or TRBV6-3 to TRBJ2-4, with TRBD1 matching over 9 bases. Germline V gene data show CDR1 as MNHEY and CDR2 as SVGEGT. Trimming took 2 bases from V and 6 from J; bases not matched to a gene: 5. The CDR3 has 15 residues. This CDR3 is CASSYLGQGTNIQYF. The CDR3 DNA follows: TGTGCCAGCAGTTACCTTGGACAGGGGACAAACATTCAGTACTTC.

The chain uses TRBV11-2 and TRBJ2-2, with 14 bases matching TRBD2. The V and J ends lost 8 bases and 5 bases, in that order; junction bases with no gene match: 7. Germline assignment: CDR1 SGHAT and CDR2 FQNNGV. This CDR3 is built from 16 residues. CDR3 sequence (DNA): TGTGCCAGCCGGGGACTAGCGGGAGTGAGGACCGGGGAGCTGTTTTTT. Translating it yields CASRGLAGVRTGELFF.

In this sample, this clonotype turned up many times. The rearrangement links TRBV2 to TRBJ2-1; TRBD2 aligns across 8 bases. V lost 7 bases to trimming and J lost 0 bases; unmatched junction nucleotides: 2. CDR1 is SNHLY and CDR2 is FYNNEI in the germline V gene. There are 14 residues in the CDR3. The CDR3 bases are TGTGCCAGCAAGAGCGGGAGCTCCTACAATGAGCAGTTCTTC. Protein: CASKSGSSYNEQFF.

There are many counts of this clonotype. The rearrangement joins TRBV28 to TRBJ2-7, with a weak D call TRBD1 (5 bases). CDR1 is MDHEN and CDR2 is SYDVKM in the germline V gene. The CDR3 is made up of 18 amino acids. V was cut by 7 bases and J by 4 bases, with 29 bases left in between. The CDR3, as DNA: TGTGCCAGCACCTCACCCGCCTCTACCAGGGTAACGCTATACGAGCAGTACTTC. Its translation: CASTSPASTRVTLYEQYF.

This clonotype was observed many times. The V gene is TRBV20-1, the J gene TRBJ2-5; possibly TRBD2 for D (6 bases). The germline V gene encodes CDR1 DFQATT and CDR2 SNEGSKA (reference sequence). CDR3 length: 12 amino acids. Trimming shortened V by 6 bases and J by 4 bases, and 12 bases separated the two germline ends. CDR3 protein: CSAVRGGETQYF. The CDR3 DNA reads as TGCAGTGCGGTACGGGGAGGAGAGACCCAGTACTTC.

V and J are TRBV20-1 and TRBJ2-1, with TRBD2 identical over 11 bases. Germline V gene data show CDR1 as DFQATT and CDR2 as SNEGSKA (reference sequence). The CDR3 runs to 15 residues. Trimming cost V 2 bases and J 5 bases; bases outside gene matches: 5. CDR3 DNA sequence: TGCAGTGCTAGAAAGGGTAGCGGGAGGGACAATGAGCAGTTCTTC. It is translated as CSARKGSGRDNEQFF.

This chain uses TRBV4-1 with TRBJ1-6; D not resolved. The germline gives CDR1 MGHRA, CDR2 YSYEKL. V gave up 4 bases and J gave up 0 bases, with 10 bases separating them. The CDR3 runs to 16 residues. CDR3 coding DNA: TGCGCCAGCAGCCGAATGGATTCCTCCTATAATTCACCCCTCCACTTT. Its translation is CASSRMDSSYNSPLHF.

This clonotype was seen a handful of times. The chain couples TRBV11-2 to TRBJ2-1; 8 nucleotides agree with TRBD1. V gave up 5 bases and J gave up 4 bases; unmatched junction bases: 7. Germline CDR1 and CDR2: SGHAT and FQNNGV. The CDR3 totals 15 residues. The CDR3 spells CASSPGQGRYNEQFF. The CDR3 DNA reads as TGTGCCAGCAGCCCCGGACAGGGCCGTTACAATGAGCAGTTCTTC.